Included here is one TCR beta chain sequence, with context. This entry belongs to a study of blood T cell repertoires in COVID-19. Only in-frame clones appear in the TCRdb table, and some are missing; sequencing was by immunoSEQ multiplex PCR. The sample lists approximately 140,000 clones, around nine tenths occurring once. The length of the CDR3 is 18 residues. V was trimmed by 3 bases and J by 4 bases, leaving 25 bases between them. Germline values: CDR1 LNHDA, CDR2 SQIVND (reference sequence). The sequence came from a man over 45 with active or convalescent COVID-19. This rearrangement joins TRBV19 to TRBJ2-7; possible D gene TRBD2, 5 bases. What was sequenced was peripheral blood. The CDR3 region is CASSIREAYRGQIYEQYF. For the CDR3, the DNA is TGTGCCAGTAGTATTCGTGAAGCTTACCGGGGTCAGATTTACGAGCAGTACTTC.